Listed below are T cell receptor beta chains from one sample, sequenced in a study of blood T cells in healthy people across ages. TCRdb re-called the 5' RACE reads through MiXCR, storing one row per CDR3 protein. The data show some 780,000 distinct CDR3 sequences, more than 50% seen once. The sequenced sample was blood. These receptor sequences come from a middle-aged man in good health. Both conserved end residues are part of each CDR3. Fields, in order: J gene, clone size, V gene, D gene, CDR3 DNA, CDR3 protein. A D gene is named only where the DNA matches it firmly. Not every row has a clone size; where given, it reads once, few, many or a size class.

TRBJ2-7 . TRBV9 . TGTGCCAGCAGCCTGGACATTCAATCCTACGAGCAGTACTTC CASSLDIQSYEQYF
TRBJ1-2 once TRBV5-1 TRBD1 TGCGCCAGCAGCTTGGCCTCGGGACAGGGAGATGGCTACACCTTC CASSLASGQGDGYTF
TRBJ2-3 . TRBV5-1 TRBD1 TGCGCCAGCAGCTTCACCGGGACAGGGGTTGGAGATACGCAGTATTTT CASSFTGTGVGDTQYF
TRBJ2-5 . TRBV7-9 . TGTGCCAGCAGCCCCCAGATCGGGGTTTTTGAGCAGTACTTC CASSPQIGVFEQYF
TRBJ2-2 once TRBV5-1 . TGCGCCAGCAGCTCGGGACCGAGCACCGGGGAGCTGTTTTTT CASSSGPSTGELFF
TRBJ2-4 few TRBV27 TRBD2 TGTGCCAGCAAAGGATTAGCGGGAGTTGGTTTGGGGATTCAGTACTTC CASKGLAGVGLGIQYF
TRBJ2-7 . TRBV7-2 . TGTGCCAGCAGCTTCCCTCTGACGGATTCCTACGAGCAGTACTTC CASSFPLTDSYEQYF
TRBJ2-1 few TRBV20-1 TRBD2 TGCAGTGCTCTAGCGGGTAAAGGCAATGAGCAGTTCTTC CSALAGKGNEQFF
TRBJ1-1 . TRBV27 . TGTGCCAGCAGTCGATACACCAGCGGGGACACTGAAGCTTTCTTT CASSRYTSGDTEAFF
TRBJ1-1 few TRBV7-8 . TGTGCCAGCAGCTTAGCAATGAACACTGAAGCTTTCTTT CASSLAMNTEAFF
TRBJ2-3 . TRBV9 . TGTGCCAGCAGCGAGGACTTCATAAAAACAGATACGCAGTATTTT CASSEDFIKTDTQYF
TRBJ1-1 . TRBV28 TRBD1 TGTGCCAGCAGTAGGGACAGGGTGGACACTGAAGCTTTCTTT CASSRDRVDTEAFF
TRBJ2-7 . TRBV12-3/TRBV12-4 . TGTGCCAGCAGTTTTGTGGGCGGACCTTACAATGAGCAGTACTTC CASSFVGGPYNEQYF
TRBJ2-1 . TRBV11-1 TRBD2 TGTGCCAGCAGTTTCCGGACTAGCTCCTACAATGAGCAGTTCTTC CASSFRTSSYNEQFF
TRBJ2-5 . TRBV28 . TGTGCCAGCATTTCGGGGGACCTAATAGCTCGGGAGACCCAGTACTTC CASISGDLIARETQYF
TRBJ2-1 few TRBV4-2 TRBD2 TGTGCCAGCAGCCAACCTAGCGGGGGGTTGGGCTCCTACAATGAGCAGTTCTTC CASSQPSGGLGSYNEQFF
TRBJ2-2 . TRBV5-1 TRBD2 TGCGCCAGCAGCTTGACACTAGCGGGAATCATGGGGGAGCTGTTTTTT CASSLTLAGIMGELFF